The clone carrying this T cell receptor (beta chain) has just a few counts. Its matching antigen is unknown. This entry comes from a study of T cells in localized non-small cell lung cancer. General study points: Across samples, adjacent lung featured a median 57 of the top 100 tumor clones. As only one tumor region underwent sequencing, heterogeneity remains possible. Uninvolved adjacent lung, not tumor, had the highest T cell clonality. With higher T cell density in blood came longer overall survival.

Sequencing used immunoSEQ multiplex PCR; TCRdb keeps in-frame clones, though not all of them. There are some 3,000 clones in the sample; 33% occur only once, and approximately 9% lies in the top ten. Germline V gene lookup returns CDR1 SGHNT and CDR2 YENEEA. V lost 5 bases, J lost 3 bases, and 14 bases lay in between. The CDR3 extends over 15 amino acids. The source material was normal lung tissue next to the tumor, sampled before any cancer treatment. This clonotype originated in a male donor aged 60 or older with stage I squamous cell lung carcinoma. The gene calls are TRBV11-3 and TRBJ1-3; D might be TRBD1 (5 bases). Here the CDR3 reads CASSPRRGGGNTIYF. The CDR3, as DNA: TGTGCCAGCAGCCCTCGAAGGGGTGGTGGAAACACCATATATTTT. Full variable domain (rest looked up from reference TRBV11-3 and TRBJ1-3): EAGVVQSPRYKIIEKKQPVAFWCNPISGHNTLYWYLQNLGQGPELLIRYENEEAVDDSQLPKDRFSAERLKGVDSTLKIQPAELGDSAVYLCASSPRRGGGNTIYFGEGSWLTVV.